This is a list of T cell receptor beta chains from one sample in a study of CD8 T cells in ankylosing spondylitis. TCRdb reprocessed the 5' RACE reads with MiXCR, giving one entry per CDR3 protein. In the table there are under 300,000 distinct CDR3 sequences, 18% of which are singletons. Sequenced input: blood, either unsorted or a sorted T cell fraction (not recorded which). These receptors were taken from a male donor with ankylosing spondylitis or in good health (not recorded which). The CDR3 runs from the conserved cysteine through the conserved F or W. Fields, in order: V gene, D gene, clone size, J gene, CDR3 DNA, CDR3 protein. D genes are given only for firm matches. The listing skips clone size in some rows; elsewhere it reads once, few, many or a size class.

v_call: TRBV20-1; d_call: TRBD1; clone_size: few; j_call: TRBJ2-7; cdr3_nt: TGCAGTGCTAGTGGTGAGACAGGGGGCTACGAGCAGTACTTC; cdr3_aa: CSASGETGGYEQYF
v_call: TRBV6-1; d_call: TRBD2; clone_size: -; j_call: TRBJ2-1; cdr3_nt: TGTGCCAGCACCAAGGGGCTAGCGGGAGGGTTCAATGAGCAGTTCTTC; cdr3_aa: CASTKGLAGGFNEQFF
v_call: TRBV4-2; d_call: -; clone_size: -; j_call: TRBJ1-4; cdr3_nt: TGTGCCAGCAGCCAAGTAGTTAATGAAAAACTGTTTTTT; cdr3_aa: CASSQVVNEKLFF
v_call: TRBV10-3; d_call: TRBD2; clone_size: many; j_call: TRBJ2-3; cdr3_nt: TGTGCCATCACCGAGACGGGGAGGGCCGCAGATACGCAGTATTTT; cdr3_aa: CAITETGRAADTQYF
v_call: TRBV7-9; d_call: TRBD1; clone_size: -; j_call: TRBJ1-3; cdr3_nt: TGTGCCAGCATGGAGGGAACAGGGGTCCGCTCTGGAAACACCATATATTTT; cdr3_aa: CASMEGTGVRSGNTIYF
v_call: TRBV27; d_call: -; clone_size: few; j_call: TRBJ2-7; cdr3_nt: TGTGCCAGCAGCGTCAGGGTAAGCTCCTACGAGCAGTACTTC; cdr3_aa: CASSVRVSSYEQYF
v_call: TRBV3-1; d_call: TRBD2; clone_size: -; j_call: TRBJ2-2; cdr3_nt: TGTGCCAGCAGTCATCGTTATAGGACTAGCGGGAACACCGGGGAGCTGTTTTTT; cdr3_aa: CASSHRYRTSGNTGELFF
v_call: TRBV12-3/TRBV12-4; d_call: TRBD1; clone_size: few; j_call: TRBJ1-3; cdr3_nt: TGTGCCAGCAGTTCGGGACAGGGGGTCACTGGAAACACCATATATTTT; cdr3_aa: CASSSGQGVTGNTIYF
v_call: TRBV12-3/TRBV12-4; d_call: -; clone_size: -; j_call: TRBJ2-1; cdr3_nt: TGTGCCAGCCTCGGCGATGAGCAGTTCTTC; cdr3_aa: CASLGDEQFF
v_call: TRBV27; d_call: -; clone_size: many; j_call: TRBJ2-4; cdr3_nt: TGTGCCAGCAGTTCCTTTGGAGCCAAAAACATTCAGTACTTC; cdr3_aa: CASSSFGAKNIQYF
v_call: TRBV20-1; d_call: -; clone_size: many; j_call: TRBJ2-1; cdr3_nt: TGCAGTGCTAGAGAACCCTTGTCGGGGAGCGGATCCTACAATGAGCAGTTCTTC; cdr3_aa: CSAREPLSGSGSYNEQFF
v_call: TRBV29-1; d_call: -; clone_size: -; j_call: TRBJ2-3; cdr3_nt: TGCAGCGTGGGGCTCGGCGCGGCGAGCACAGATACGCAGTATTTT; cdr3_aa: CSVGLGAASTDTQYF
v_call: TRBV5-6; d_call: TRBD2; clone_size: many; j_call: TRBJ2-7; cdr3_nt: TGTGCCAGCAGCTTGGGAGTAGCGGGAGTTGGTGGGCAGTACTTC; cdr3_aa: CASSLGVAGVGGQYF
v_call: TRBV10-3; d_call: -; clone_size: few; j_call: TRBJ2-7; cdr3_nt: TGTGCCATCAGTGACGACGGGCACAGCTCCTACGAGCAGTACTTC; cdr3_aa: CAISDDGHSSYEQYF
v_call: TRBV7-2; d_call: -; clone_size: -; j_call: TRBJ2-3; cdr3_nt: TGTGCCAGCAGCTTACTTCCGGGACACACTAGCACAGATACGCAGTATTTT; cdr3_aa: CASSLLPGHTSTDTQYF
v_call: TRBV9; d_call: -; clone_size: -; j_call: TRBJ2-2; cdr3_nt: TGTGCCAGCAGCGTAGGCCAGGGACCCAACACCGGGGAGCTGTTTTTT; cdr3_aa: CASSVGQGPNTGELFF
v_call: TRBV27; d_call: -; clone_size: -; j_call: TRBJ2-7; cdr3_nt: TGTGCCAGCACTTCTACTGCCCACGAGCAGTACTTC; cdr3_aa: CASTSTAHEQYF
v_call: TRBV29-1; d_call: TRBD1; clone_size: -; j_call: TRBJ2-1; cdr3_nt: TGCAGCGGGTGGGGACAGGCAAGCAATGAGCAGTTCTTC; cdr3_aa: CSGWGQASNEQFF
v_call: TRBV7-9; d_call: TRBD1; clone_size: -; j_call: TRBJ1-6; cdr3_nt: TGTGCCAGCAGCTCGAGCCGCAGGGGGCCCAATTCACCCCTCCACTTT; cdr3_aa: CASSSSRRGPNSPLHF
v_call: TRBV5-1; d_call: TRBD2; clone_size: few; j_call: TRBJ2-2; cdr3_nt: TGCGCCAGCAGCTCTCTTGTTGGGGCGGGAGTAACGAACACCGGGGAGCTGTTTTTT; cdr3_aa: CASSSLVGAGVTNTGELFF
v_call: TRBV5-1; d_call: TRBD2; clone_size: -; j_call: TRBJ2-3; cdr3_nt: TGCGCCAGCAGCTTAGGGTGGGACTACCTACCCACGGATACGCAGTATTTT; cdr3_aa: CASSLGWDYLPTDTQYF
v_call: TRBV27; d_call: TRBD1; clone_size: few; j_call: TRBJ2-7; cdr3_nt: TGTGCCAGCAGCAGACAGGGGGCTGCAGATACCTACGAGCAGTACTTC; cdr3_aa: CASSRQGAADTYEQYF
v_call: TRBV25-1; d_call: TRBD2; clone_size: -; j_call: TRBJ2-2; cdr3_nt: TGTGCCAGCAGTGAATGGGTGACGGGAGGGCTCTCCGGGGAGCTGTTTTTT; cdr3_aa: CASSEWVTGGLSGELFF